The 24 T cell receptor beta chains presented below share a single source sample, sequenced in a study of T cell responses to AZD1222 COVID-19 vaccine. Method: immunoSEQ multiplex PCR; TCRdb's copy keeps in-frame clones and lacks some. The sample yields about 140,000 clones, 85% to 90% seen once. The specimen was peripheral blood, collected on day 0 of AZD1222 vaccination. Receptors were obtained from an adult in good health.

CDR3 sequence reads: CASSPSGKEDTQYF. As DNA, the CDR3 is TGCGCCAGCAGCCCCTCCGGGAAGGAAGATACGCAGTATTTT. The chain combines TRBV5-1 with TRBJ2-3; D possibly corresponds to TRBD2 (5 bases). Trimming removed 4 bases at V and 5 bases at J, with 14 bases between. The CDR3 is 14 amino acids. Germline V gene data show CDR1 as SGHRS and CDR2 as YFSETQ. The whole variable domain, remainder taken from reference TRBV5-1 and TRBJ2-3, is KAGVTQTPRYLIKTRGQQVTLSCSPISGHRSVSWYQQTPGQGLQFLFEYFSETQRNKGNFPGRFSGRQFSNSRSEMNVSTLELGDSALYLCASSPSGKEDTQYFGPGTRLTVL.

The J gene is TRBJ2-7, the V gene TRBV9; perhaps TRBD1 as D (5 bases). Germline lookup yields CDR1 SGDLS and CDR2 YYNGEE. V gave up 3 bases and J gave up 4 bases, with 11 bases separating them. The length of the CDR3 is 13 residues. The CDR3 reads CASSGGMGYEQYF. CDR3 in DNA: TGTGCCAGCAGCGGGGGCATGGGGTACGAGCAGTACTTC.

The gene calls are TRBV2 and TRBJ2-7; D uncertain. This CDR3 comprises 12 residues. Germline V gene sequence: CDR1 SNHLY, CDR2 FYNNEI. V lost 4 bases and J lost 5, with 9 bases in between. CDR3 nucleotides: TGTGCCAGCAGTGGCGACGGAGACGAGCAGTACTTC. This gives the protein CASSGDGDEQYF.

The chain links TRBV18 to TRBJ1-2; D is ambiguous. The germline V and J ends were trimmed by 2 bases and 4 bases, with 11 bases remaining between them. CDR1 and CDR2 from the germline V gene are KGHSH and LQKENI. This CDR3 contains 14 residues. The CDR3 here is CASSPDTPFYGYTF. CDR3 bases: TGTGCCAGCTCACCAGACACCCCGTTCTATGGCTACACCTTC.

This sequence joins TRBV5-1 and TRBJ2-3, with D tentatively TRBD1 (6 bases). This CDR3 has 15 residues. The germline V gene has CDR1 SGHRS and CDR2 YFSETQ. V was cut by 4 bases and J by 3 bases, with 15 bases left in between. The CDR3 DNA is TGCGCCAGCAGCCTGGAATGGGGGCAGACAGATACGCAGTATTTT. Amino acid sequence: CASSLEWGQTDTQYF.

The V and J genes are TRBV19 and TRBJ1-5, with unresolved D. Germline values: CDR1 LNHDA, CDR2 SQIVND (reference sequence). Between the trimmed V and J ends, which lost 7 bases and 9 bases, there was a span of 22 bases. CDR3 size: 15 residues. In nucleotides, the CDR3 is TGTGCCAGTAAAGCCCTCGGGGAACTCAGCATGCCCCAGCATTTT. It translates to CASKALGELSMPQHF. Supplemented by reference TRBV19 and TRBJ1-5, the full variable domain reads DGGITQSPKYLFRKEGQNVTLSCEQNLNHDAMYWYRQDPGQGLRLIYYSQIVNDFQKGDIAEGYSVSREKKESFPLTVTSAQKNPTAFYLCASKALGELSMPQHFGDGTRLSIL.

CDR3 protein: CASSFMLRLTSVTDTQYF. CDR3 in DNA: TGCGCCAGCAGCTTCATGCTGCGCTTGACTAGCGTGACAGATACGCAGTATTTT. The J gene is TRBJ2-3, the V gene TRBV5-1; 8 positions match TRBD2. V lost 2 bases to trimming and J lost 3 bases; unmatched junction nucleotides: 14. CDR1 SGHRS and CDR2 YFSETQ come from the germline V gene. The CDR3 length is 18 residues.

This chain uses TRBV29-1 with TRBJ1-2, with no clear D. The V and J ends lost 6 bases and 4 bases respectively, with 18 bases between them. Germline V gene lookup returns CDR1 SQVTM and CDR2 ANQGSEA. The CDR3 covers 14 residues. The CDR3 loop is CSVEPADGSYGYTF. The CDR3 coding sequence is TGCAGCGTCGAACCTGCCGACGGCAGCTATGGCTACACCTTC.

J is TRBJ1-1 and V is TRBV7-6, with D maybe TRBD1 (5 bases). V gave up 5 bases and J gave up 4 bases, with 17 bases separating them. CDR3 size: 15 residues. Germline V gene lookup returns CDR1 SGHVS and CDR2 FNYEAQ. The CDR3 DNA follows: TGTGCCAGCAGCCCAGGGCTGGGGGTTTTCACTGAAGCTTTCTTT. Translating it yields CASSPGLGVFTEAFF.

This chain connects TRBV27 to TRBJ1-1, with a tentative D call TRBD1 (6 bases). Trimming pared 2 bases from V and 3 bases from J, leaving 10 bases between. The CDR3 is 14 residues long. Germline V gene lookup returns CDR1 MNHEY and CDR2 SMNVEV (reference sequence). The CDR3 loop reads CASSLTQGYTEAFF. The CDR3 region has the DNA TGTGCCAGCAGTTTAACACAGGGCTACACTGAAGCTTTCTTT.

This chain joins TRBV5-4 and TRBJ2-1; D could derive from TRBD1 or TRBD2 (7 bases each). Germline loops: CDR1 SGHNT, CDR2 YYREEE (reference sequence). V was cut by 4 bases and J by 4 bases, with 21 bases left in between. The CDR3 runs to 17 residues. CDR3 amino acids: CASSPIQGTGGYNEQFF. In nucleotides, the CDR3 is TGTGCCAGCAGCCCGATACAGGGGACCGGGGGGTACAATGAGCAGTTCTTC.

This chain connects TRBV28 to TRBJ2-1, with 9 bases fitting TRBD1. V lost 6 bases and J lost 6; bases outside the gene matches: 6. Germline assignment: CDR1 MDHEN and CDR2 SYDVKM. The CDR3 consists of 14 residues. Here the CDR3 DNA reads TGTGCCAGCAGCCGGGACAGGGTAATCAATGAGCAGTTCTTC. Its protein product is CASSRDRVINEQFF.

The chain is built from TRBV9 and TRBJ2-1; 8 bases agree with TRBD1. The V and J ends lost 0 bases and 8 bases, in that order; junction bases with no gene match: 10. Germline V lookup: CDR1 SGDLS, CDR2 YYNGEE. The CDR3 covers 16 residues. CDR3 sequence: CASSVGWDRSYDEQFF. The CDR3, as DNA: TGTGCCAGCAGCGTAGGATGGGACAGGTCGTACGATGAGCAGTTCTTC.

V and J are TRBV9 and TRBJ1-3, with 8 bases identical to TRBD1. Germline CDR1 is SGDLS and CDR2 is YYNGEE. The CDR3 covers 15 residues. The junction had 7 bases not matched to a gene; V was cut back by 4 bases and J by 4 bases. This CDR3 is CASSSRTGTGNTIYF. The CDR3 bases are TGTGCCAGCAGCTCTAGGACAGGGACCGGAAACACCATATATTTT.

This chain links TRBV27 with TRBJ2-3; no definite D call. V lost 2 bases, J lost 2 bases, and 11 bases lay in between. Germline CDR1 and CDR2: MNHEY and SMNVEV (reference sequence). CDR3 size: 15 residues. The chain's CDR3 is CASSLVIPITDTQYF. The CDR3 DNA follows: TGTGCCAGCAGTTTAGTAATTCCAATCACAGATACGCAGTATTTT.

V and J are TRBV10-3 and TRBJ1-1, with D tentatively TRBD1 (5 bases). Germline CDR1 is ENHRY and CDR2 is SYGVKD. V shed 2 bases and J shed 6 bases, with 7 bases lying between them. CDR3 size: 12 residues. CDR3 coding DNA: TGTGCCATCAGTGAGCAGGGCGCTGAAGCTTTCTTT. Its translation: CAISEQGAEAFF.

The J gene is TRBJ1-5, the V gene TRBV5-5; the D is unclear. V was trimmed by 0 bases and J by 0 bases, leaving 13 bases between them. The CDR3 runs to 17 residues. Germline lookup yields CDR1 SGHKS and CDR2 YYEKEE (reference sequence). The DNA of the CDR3 is TGTGCCAGCAGCTTGGAGGGCAGAGTTTATAGCAATCAGCCCCAGCATTTT. Protein product: CASSLEGRVYSNQPQHF. Looking up the rest from reference TRBV5-5 and TRBJ1-5 gives the full variable domain: DAGVTQSPTHLIKTRGQQVTLRCSPISGHKSVSWYQQVLGQGPQFIFQYYEKEERGRGNFPDRFSARQFPNYSSELNVNALLLGDSALYLCASSLEGRVYSNQPQHFGDGTRLSIL.

The chain carries TRBV30 and TRBJ1-4; 7 bases align to TRBD1. Germline V gene data show CDR1 as GTSNPN and CDR2 as SVGIG (reference sequence). With V trimmed by 4 bases and J by 5 bases, 7 bases remained unmatched. This CDR3 comprises 14 residues. The CDR3 reads CAWNDGTENEKLFF. CDR3 DNA sequence: TGTGCCTGGAATGACGGGACAGAAAATGAAAAACTGTTTTTT.

J is TRBJ1-6 and V is TRBV16; 7 nucleotides align to TRBD1. Germline lookup yields CDR1 KGHSY and CDR2 FQNENV. The CDR3 length is 16 residues. With V trimmed by 2 bases and J by 6 bases, 7 bases remained unmatched. CDR3 coding DNA: TGTGCCAGCAGCCAAGGGGGACAGAGAAGTAATTCACCCCTCCACTTT. Protein sequence: CASSQGGQRSNSPLHF.

The chain has TRBV5-6 and TRBJ2-7; no reliable D call. This CDR3 is built from 12 residues. Trimming left V 0 bases short and J 3 bases short, with 4 bases between. CDR1 is SGHDT and CDR2 is YYEEEE in the germline V gene. Here the CDR3 DNA reads TGTGCCAGCAGCTTGGCGTACTACGAGCAGTACTTC. It yields the protein CASSLAYYEQYF.

The gene calls are TRBV18 and TRBJ1-5; TRBD1 matches 9 bases. Germline V CDR1 and CDR2: KGHSH, LQKENI. The CDR3 consists of 14 residues. The trim removed 3 bases at V and 5 bases at J, leaving 2 bases unmatched. CDR3: CASSPTGGHQPQHF. CDR3 sequence (DNA): TGTGCCAGCTCACCGACAGGGGGGCATCAGCCCCAGCATTTT.

The V gene is TRBV30, the J gene TRBJ1-5; possible D gene TRBD1, 5 bases. Per the germline V gene, CDR1 is GTSNPN and CDR2 is SVGIG (reference sequence). V was shortened by 0 bases and J by 5 bases, with 14 bases between the two germline ends. The CDR3 covers 15 residues. In DNA form, the CDR3 reads TGTGCCTGGAGTGTACTTGGGTTCAGGGATCAGCCCCAGCATTTT. It encodes CAWSVLGFRDQPQHF. Using reference TRBV30 and TRBJ1-5 for the parts outside the CDR3, the full variable domain is SQTIHQWPATLVQPVGSPLSLECTVEGTSNPNLYWYRQAAGRGLQLLFYSVGIGQISSEVPQNLSASRPQDRQFILSSKKLLLSDSGFYLCAWSVLGFRDQPQHFGDGTRLSIL.

Only one count was recorded for this clone. The J gene is TRBJ1-2, the V gene TRBV11-2, with TRBD1 identical over 10 bases. Germline loops: CDR1 SGHAT, CDR2 FQNNGV. CDR3 size: 16 residues. Losses at the gene ends were 1 base for V and 5 bases for J; bases not matched to a gene: 7. The CDR3 DNA follows: TGTGCCAGCAGCTTAGCTGGGACAGGGGCATGGTATGGCTACACCTTC. It encodes CASSLAGTGAWYGYTF.

The rearrangement links TRBV3-1 (or the pseudogene TRBV3-2) to TRBJ1-3; D is unresolved. V was shortened by 0 bases and J by 1 base, with 13 bases between the two germline ends. Germline CDR1 is LGHDT and CDR2 is YNNKEL (reference sequence). The CDR3 is 17 residues long. CDR3 coding DNA: TGTGCCAGCAGCCAAGATATAGGTAGACGTTCTGGAAACACCATATATTTT. Its protein product is CASSQDIGRRSGNTIYF.